This paragraph reports one T cell receptor beta chain. No antigen is known for it. V was shortened by 7 bases and J by 3 bases, with 13 bases between the two germline ends. This CDR3 is 13 amino acids long. Per germline, CDR1 MNHNY and CDR2 SVGAGI (reference sequence). This specimen comes from a study of cytomegalovirus exposure and HLA in healthy donors. The wider study: Researchers found that around 80% of 398 genotyped donors fell within the Caucasian-associated ancestry cluster. Study results and caveats: Per a prior analysis, the majority of TCR beta V segments were productive roughly 90% or roughly 30% of the time. The listing of roughly 160 TCR beta chains classed them as cytomegalovirus-associated.

In the PCR, 60 Vbeta and 13 Jbeta primers were used. Here immunoSEQ multiplex PCR was the method, and the copy in TCRdb shows in-frame clones only, minus some. The sample includes about 160,000 clones, almost 80% of them seen just once. This clonotype originated in a woman aged 50 to 60 in good health and CMV-seronegative. The gene calls are TRBV6-6 and TRBJ2-7; tentatively, D is TRBD1 (5 bases). Sequenced material: PBMCs. The CDR3 region is CASTQGGSYEQYF. The CDR3, as DNA: TGTGCCAGCACCCAGGGCGGAAGCTACGAGCAGTACTTC.